Described below is a single T cell receptor (beta chain) sequence and its context. Its antigen is unidentified. V shed 6 bases and J shed 3 bases, with 14 bases lying between them. Looked up from germline, CDR1 is SQVTM and CDR2 is ANQGSEA. This CDR3 region has 13 residues. This sample is drawn from a study of beta chain features in type 1 diabetes. Study observations and caveats: The study found fewer insertions and more deletions at VDJ junctions in type 1 diabetes patients. Patients with Type 1 diabetes showed moderately but significantly shorter TCRB CDR3s in all four CD4+ subsets.

There was one heparinised blood draw per donor, averaging about 100 mL. Sorted CD4+ subsets: naive, central memory, regulatory, stem cell-like memory (CD45RO/CCR7/CD25/CD127/CD95/CD27 panel). The entirety of the isolated RNA underwent reverse transcription, so expressed TCRB transcripts were sequenced. The repertoire was sequenced with immunoSEQ multiplex PCR; TCRdb's copy has only in-frame clones and lacks some. The table includes about 340,000 clones, approximately 13% detected once. Sequenced sample: naive CD4+ T cells from blood. V is TRBV29-1 and J is TRBJ1-2; perhaps TRBD1 as D (6 bases). This clonotype was sampled from a woman between 18 and 29 years old with type 1 diabetes. The CDR3, as DNA: TGCAGCGTGGGAGTCGGGGGGCACTATGGCTACACCTTC. Its translation: CSVGVGGHYGYTF.